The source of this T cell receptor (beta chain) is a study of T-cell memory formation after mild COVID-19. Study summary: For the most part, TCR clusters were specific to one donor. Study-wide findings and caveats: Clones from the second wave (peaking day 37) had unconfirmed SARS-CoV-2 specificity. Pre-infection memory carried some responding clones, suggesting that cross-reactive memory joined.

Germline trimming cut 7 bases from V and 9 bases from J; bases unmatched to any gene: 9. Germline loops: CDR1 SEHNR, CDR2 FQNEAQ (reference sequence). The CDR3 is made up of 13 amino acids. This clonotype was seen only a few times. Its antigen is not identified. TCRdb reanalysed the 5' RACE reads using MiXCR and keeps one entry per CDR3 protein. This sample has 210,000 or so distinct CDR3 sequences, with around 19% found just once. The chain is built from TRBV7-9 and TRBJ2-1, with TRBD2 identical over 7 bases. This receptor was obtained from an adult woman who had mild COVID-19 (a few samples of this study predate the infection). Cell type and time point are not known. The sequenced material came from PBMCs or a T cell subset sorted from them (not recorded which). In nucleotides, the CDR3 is TGTGCCAGCACCTTCGCGGGCGGGAGTGAGCAGTTCTTC. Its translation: CASTFAGGSEQFF.